Below, 5 T cell receptor beta chains from the same sample are listed, as sequenced in a study of blood T cell repertoires in COVID-19. Sequencing used immunoSEQ multiplex PCR; TCRdb keeps in-frame clones, though not all of them. The sample includes under 200,000 clones, 70% to 90% seen only once; the top ten take around 6%. Input material: peripheral blood. These receptors came from a man between 35 and 55 years old with active or convalescent COVID-19.

This clone was counted only a few times. This chain connects TRBV5-1 to TRBJ2-3; the D gene is possibly TRBD2 (5 bases). Per germline, CDR1 SGHRS and CDR2 YFSETQ. CDR3 size: 15 residues. Trimming left V 4 bases short and J 1 base short, with 13 bases between. The CDR3 DNA sequence: TGCGCCAGCAGCCCGGGAATTCTCGGCACAGATACGCAGTATTTT. Its protein product is CASSPGILGTDTQYF. The variable domain in full, with the rest retrieved from reference TRBV5-1 and TRBJ2-3, is KAGVTQTPRYLIKTRGQQVTLSCSPISGHRSVSWYQQTPGQGLQFLFEYFSETQRNKGNFPGRFSGRQFSNSRSEMNVSTLELGDSALYLCASSPGILGTDTQYFGPGTRLTVL.

The V call is TRBV5-1, the J call TRBJ2-7; possible D gene TRBD1, 5 bases. Trimming stripped 4 bases from V and 3 bases from J, with 11 bases between. The CDR3 is 13 residues long. CDR1 SGHRS and CDR2 YFSETQ come from the germline V gene. CDR3 protein: CASSAPQGYEQYF. CDR3 DNA: TGCGCCAGCAGCGCGCCCCAGGGCTACGAGCAGTACTTC.

As for this clone: Distinct nucleotide sequences in the sample also encode this CDR3. V gene TRBV5-1 combines with J gene TRBJ2-7; D is uncertain. Trimming pared 2 bases from V and 4 bases from J, leaving 7 bases between. Looked up from germline, CDR1 is SGHRS and CDR2 is YFSETQ. The CDR3 is 12 residues long. CDR3 bases: TGCGCCAGCAGCTTAGATACTTACGAGCAGTACTTC. Its protein is CASSLDTYEQYF.

This clone came up once. CDR3 amino acids: CATSPSSGPNTGELFF. CDR3 bases: TGTGCCACCAGCCCATCGTCCGGTCCGAACACCGGGGAGCTGTTTTTT. The chain combines TRBV15 with TRBJ2-2; D gene ambiguous. V was pared by 5 bases and J by 0 bases, with 13 bases between. CDR3 size: 16 residues. Germline V gene lookup returns CDR1 LNHNV and CDR2 YYDKDF (reference sequence).

The chain recombines TRBV5-1 with TRBJ2-5; a possible D gene is TRBD1 (6 bases). Germline V gene sequence: CDR1 SGHRS, CDR2 YFSETQ. CDR3 length: 15 residues. V was pared by 1 base and J by 5 bases, with 15 bases between. CDR3 amino acids: CASSLLGAIGETQYF. CDR3 coding DNA: TGCGCCAGCAGCTTGTTGGGGGCGATAGGTGAGACCCAGTACTTC.